A single sample is the source of the 18 T cell receptor beta chains below, sequenced in a study of T-cell memory formation after mild COVID-19. TCRdb passed the 5' RACE reads through MiXCR, listing each CDR3 protein once. The table includes 250,000 to 300,000 distinct CDR3 sequences, less than 20% detected once. The sequenced sample was PBMCs or a T cell subset sorted from them (not recorded which). These receptors all stem from a man younger than 35 who had mild COVID-19 (a few samples of this study predate the infection). Cell type and time point are not known.

In its sample, this clonotype was seen a few times. The V call is TRBV7-2, the J call TRBJ2-1, with D possibly TRBD2 on 5 matching bases. The germline V and J ends were trimmed by 5 bases and 7 bases, with 12 bases remaining between them. CDR3 length equals 13 residues. Germline V lookup: CDR1 SGHTA, CDR2 FQGNSA. CDR3 sequence (DNA): TGTGCCAGCAGCCAGGTACCGGGGAATGAGCAGTTCTTC. Encoded protein: CASSQVPGNEQFF.

This clonotype appeared a single time. The V and J genes are TRBV6-1 and TRBJ2-7; D remains ambiguous. The CDR3 sequence is 13 residues long. Germline CDR1 MNHNS, CDR2 SASEGT. Trimming stripped 5 bases from V and 0 bases from J, with 8 bases between. CDR3 loop: CASSIQSSYEQYV. The CDR3 region has the DNA TGTGCCAGCAGTATTCAGAGCTCCTACGAGCAGTACGTC.

As to this clonotype: This could be a read error, since a much larger clone is one nucleotide away. The missing conserved phenylalanine or tryptophan at the end of this CDR3 makes a read error likely. The chain carries TRBV3-1 and TRBJ2-7, with D perhaps matching TRBD2 (6 bases). The V and J ends lost 4 bases and 7 bases respectively, with 14 bases between them. The CDR3 spans 13 residues. Germline V lookup: CDR1 LGHDT, CDR2 YNNKEL (reference sequence). The DNA for the CDR3 is TGTGCCAGCAGCCGGGACTCCGGTCGAGAGCAGTACCTC. This codes for CASSRDSGREQYL.

The V and J genes are TRBV5-1 and TRBJ2-3; tentatively, D is TRBD1 or TRBD2 (6 bases each). The CDR3 loop spans 16 amino acids. V was clipped by 0 bases and J by 4 bases, with 15 bases between them. Germline CDR1 SGHRS, CDR2 YFSETQ. In DNA, the CDR3 is TGCGCCAGCAGCTTGGATGGAGGGGGGTACCCAGATACGCAGTATTTT. As protein: CASSLDGGGYPDTQYF.

Many counts were recorded for this clonotype. The V call is TRBV5-1, the J call TRBJ1-3, with unresolved D. Per germline, CDR1 SGHRS and CDR2 YFSETQ. Trimming took 0 bases from V and 2 from J, leaving 9 bases between them. This CDR3 region has 15 residues. This chain's CDR3 is CASSLEGLAGNTIYF. CDR3 DNA sequence: TGCGCCAGCAGCTTGGAGGGCTTGGCTGGAAACACCATATATTTT.

Ten or more counts support this clonotype. This sequence joins TRBV4-2 and TRBJ2-2; no definite D call. The V gene lost 1 base and the J gene lost 6 bases, with 3 bases spanning the gap. This CDR3 has 12 amino acids. Germline CDR1 is LGHNA and CDR2 is YNFKEQ. The CDR3 DNA reads TGTGCCAGCAGCCAAGTGCCCGGGGAGCTGTTTTTT. It specifies CASSQVPGELFF.

This clonotype showed up just a few times. The chain recombines TRBV7-9 with TRBJ2-1, with D possibly being TRBD2 (6 bases). V was clipped by 10 bases and J by 0 bases, with 16 bases between them. Germline assignment: CDR1 SEHNR and CDR2 FQNEAQ (reference sequence). This CDR3 region has 15 residues. In DNA, the CDR3 is TGTGCCAACGACGAGGCGGGGAGCTCCTACAATGAGCAGTTCTTC. Translating it yields CANDEAGSSYNEQFF.

This clonotype turned up a few times. This rearrangement joins TRBV6-2 or TRBV6-3 to TRBJ1-5, with D perhaps matching TRBD1 (6 bases). V lost 10 bases and J lost 0, with 25 bases in between. CDR3 length equals 18 residues. Germline V gene data show CDR1 as MNHEY and CDR2 as SVGEGT. CDR3 DNA sequence: TGTGCCAATCCCCCGGGGGCAGCTATGGGTTATAGCAATCAGCCCCAGCATTTT. As protein: CANPPGAAMGYSNQPQHF.

CDR3 residues: CASRVMARNTQYF. The CDR3 region has the DNA TGTGCCAGCAGGGTCATGGCCAGGAATACGCAGTATTTT. The chain couples TRBV6-2 or TRBV6-3 to TRBJ2-3; D is unresolved. V gave up 6 bases and J gave up 7 bases, with 14 bases separating them. This CDR3 is 13 amino acids long. Germline-derived CDR1 and CDR2 are MNHEY and SVGEGT.

The CDR3 protein is CASSQVGGGVADTQYF. The CDR3 coding sequence is TGTGCCAGCAGCCAAGTTGGTGGAGGGGTTGCGGATACGCAGTATTTT. The chain employs TRBV3-1 and TRBJ2-3; D is perhaps TRBD2 (6 bases). The CDR3 length is 16 residues. Germline-derived CDR1 and CDR2 are LGHDT and YNNKEL (reference sequence). Deletions cut 1 base from V and 6 bases from J, with 17 bases between.

This clonotype was counted ten times or more. This rearrangement joins TRBV4-3 to TRBJ1-3; no clear D. V was cut by 0 bases and J by 4 bases, with 4 bases left in between. Germline CDR1 and CDR2: LGHNA and YSLEER. The CDR3 is 13 residues long. This CDR3 is CASSQDSGNTIYF. Here the CDR3 DNA reads TGCGCCAGCAGCCAAGATTCGGGAAACACCATATATTTT.

This clonotype was picked up a small number of times. CDR3 region: CASSQGRQTGELFF. The DNA of the CDR3 is TGCGCCAGCAGCCAAGGAAGACAGACCGGGGAGCTGTTTTTT. The J gene is TRBJ2-2, the V gene TRBV4-3, with D possibly being TRBD1 (5 bases). CDR3 length: 14 amino acids. Germline CDR1 is LGHNA and CDR2 is YSLEER. V lost 1 base, J lost 5 bases, and 8 bases lay in between.

This clonotype has only a few counts. The gene calls are TRBV4-2 and TRBJ2-5; D is undetermined. Trimming cost V 1 base and J 4 bases, with 10 bases left between them. This CDR3 is 14 amino acids long. The germline V gene encodes CDR1 LGHNA and CDR2 YNFKEQ. In DNA form, the CDR3 reads TGTGCCAGCAGCCAAGTCCTGGGTCGAGAGACCCAGTACTTC. Its translation is CASSQVLGRETQYF.

This chain uses TRBV2 with TRBJ2-5, with 7 positions matching TRBD1. The CDR3 contains 14 residues. Losses at the gene ends were 1 base for V and 5 bases for J; bases not matched to a gene: 4. Germline values: CDR1 SNHLY, CDR2 FYNNEI. The CDR3 loop reads CASSEEGAGETQYF. The CDR3 region has the DNA TGTGCCAGCAGTGAAGAGGGGGCCGGGGAGACCCAGTACTTC.

This clonotype came up a few times. The CDR3 reads CASSLPAGGVGEKLFF. CDR3 coding DNA: TGTGCCAGCAGCTTACCCGCCGGGGGAGTCGGCGAAAAACTGTTTTTT. This rearrangement joins TRBV7-9 to TRBJ1-4, with D possibly matching TRBD1 (5 bases). The V end was cut by 2 bases, the J end by 8 bases, with 18 bases between. This CDR3 has 16 amino acids. Looked up from germline, CDR1 is SEHNR and CDR2 is FQNEAQ (reference sequence).

The chain uses TRBV5-8 and TRBJ2-1; 7 bases fit TRBD1. V lost 6 bases, J lost 9 bases, and 9 bases stayed unmatched. The germline V gene encodes CDR1 SGHTS and CDR2 YDEGEE. The CDR3 loop spans 13 amino acids. The CDR3 loop is CASTPRTGTEQFF. The DNA for the CDR3 is TGTGCCAGCACCCCAAGGACAGGTACTGAGCAGTTCTTC.

This clonotype came up a few times. CDR3 bases: TGTGCCAGCAGCCCGTCGGGACAAGAGACCCAGTACTTC. It codes for CASSPSGQETQYF. This chain uses TRBV18 with TRBJ2-5; D perhaps matches TRBD2 (5 bases). Germline V lookup: CDR1 KGHSH, CDR2 LQKENI. CDR3 length: 13 amino acids. Between the trimmed V and J ends, which lost 8 bases and 2 bases, there was a span of 12 bases.

The rearrangement links TRBV5-8 to TRBJ1-6; TRBD1 matches 9 bases. The CDR3 extends over 17 amino acids. The ends lost 4 bases at V and 5 bases at J; junction bases unmatched: 10. Germline assignment: CDR1 SGHTS and CDR2 YDEGEE. CDR3: CASSGTGTGRHNSPLHF. The CDR3 DNA reads TGTGCCAGCAGCGGTACCGGGACAGGGCGACATAATTCACCCCTCCACTTT.